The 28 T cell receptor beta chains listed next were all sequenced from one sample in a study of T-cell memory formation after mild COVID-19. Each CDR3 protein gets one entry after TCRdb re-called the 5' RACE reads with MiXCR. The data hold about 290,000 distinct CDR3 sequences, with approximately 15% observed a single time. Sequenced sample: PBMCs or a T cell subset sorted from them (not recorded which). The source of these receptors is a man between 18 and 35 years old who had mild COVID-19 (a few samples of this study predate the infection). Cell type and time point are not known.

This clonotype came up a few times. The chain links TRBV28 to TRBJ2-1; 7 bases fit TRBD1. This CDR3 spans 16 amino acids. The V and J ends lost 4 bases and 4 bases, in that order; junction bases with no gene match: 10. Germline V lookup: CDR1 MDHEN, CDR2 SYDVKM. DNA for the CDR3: TGTGCCAGCAGTTCGGGGACAGTATCCCTATACAATGAGCAGTTCTTC. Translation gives CASSSGTVSLYNEQFF. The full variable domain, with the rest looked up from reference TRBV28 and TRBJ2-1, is DVKVTQSSRYLVKRTGEKVFLECVQDMDHENMFWYRQDPGLGLRLIYFSYDVKMKEKGDIPEGYSVSREKKERFSLILESASTNQTSMYLCASSSGTVSLYNEQFFGPGTRLTVL.

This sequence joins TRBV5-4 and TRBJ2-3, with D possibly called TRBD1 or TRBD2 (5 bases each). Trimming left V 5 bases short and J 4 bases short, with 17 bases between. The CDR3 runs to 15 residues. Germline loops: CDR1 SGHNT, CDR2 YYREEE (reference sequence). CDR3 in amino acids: CASSQRLGRADTQYF. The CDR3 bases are TGTGCCAGCAGTCAACGTCTGGGGCGGGCAGATACGCAGTATTTT.

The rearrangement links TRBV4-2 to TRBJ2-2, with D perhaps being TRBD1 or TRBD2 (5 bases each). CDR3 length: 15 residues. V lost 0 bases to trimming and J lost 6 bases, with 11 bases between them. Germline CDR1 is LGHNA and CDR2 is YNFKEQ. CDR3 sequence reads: CASSQEVVGAGELFF. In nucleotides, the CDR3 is TGTGCCAGCAGCCAAGAAGTGGTGGGGGCCGGGGAGCTGTTTTTT.

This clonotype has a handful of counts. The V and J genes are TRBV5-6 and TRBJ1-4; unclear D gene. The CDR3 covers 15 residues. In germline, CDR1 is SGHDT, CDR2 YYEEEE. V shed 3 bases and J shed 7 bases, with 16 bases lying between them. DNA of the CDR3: TGTGCCAGCAGCTCAAAACCAAGTAACCGTGAAAAACTGTTTTTT. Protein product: CASSSKPSNREKLFF.

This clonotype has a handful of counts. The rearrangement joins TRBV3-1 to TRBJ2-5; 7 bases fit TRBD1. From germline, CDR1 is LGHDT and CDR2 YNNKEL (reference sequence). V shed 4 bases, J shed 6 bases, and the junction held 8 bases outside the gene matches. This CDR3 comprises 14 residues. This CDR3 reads CASSPTTGKKTQYF. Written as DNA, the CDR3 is TGTGCCAGCAGCCCGACGACAGGGAAGAAGACCCAGTACTTC.

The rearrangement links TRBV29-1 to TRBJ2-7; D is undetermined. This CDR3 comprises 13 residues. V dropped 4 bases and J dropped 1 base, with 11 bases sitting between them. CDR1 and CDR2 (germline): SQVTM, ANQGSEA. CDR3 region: CSVVGVGSYEQYF. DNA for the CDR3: TGCAGCGTTGTAGGCGTAGGGTCCTACGAGCAGTACTTC.

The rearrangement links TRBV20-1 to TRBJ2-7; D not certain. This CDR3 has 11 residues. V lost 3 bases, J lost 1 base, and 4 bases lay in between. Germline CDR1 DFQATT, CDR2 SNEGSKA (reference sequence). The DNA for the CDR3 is TGCAGTGCTAGTGGTTCCTACGAGCAGTACTTC. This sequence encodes CSASGSYEQYF.

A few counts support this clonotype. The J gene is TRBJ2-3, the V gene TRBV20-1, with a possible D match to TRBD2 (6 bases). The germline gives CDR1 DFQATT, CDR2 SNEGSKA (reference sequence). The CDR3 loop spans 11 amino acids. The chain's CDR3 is CGGWAGDTQYF. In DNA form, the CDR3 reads TGCGGGGGGTGGGCTGGAGATACGCAGTATTTT.

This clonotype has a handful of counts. CDR3 protein: CASSYSDSLYGYTF. The CDR3 nucleotides read TGTGCCAGCAGTTACTCGGACAGCCTCTATGGCTACACCTTC. The rearrangement joins TRBV6-5 to TRBJ1-2, with D perhaps TRBD1 (6 bases). In germline, CDR1 is MNHEY, CDR2 SVGAGI. CDR3 length equals 14 residues. V was shortened by 0 bases and J by 4 bases, with 9 bases between the two germline ends.

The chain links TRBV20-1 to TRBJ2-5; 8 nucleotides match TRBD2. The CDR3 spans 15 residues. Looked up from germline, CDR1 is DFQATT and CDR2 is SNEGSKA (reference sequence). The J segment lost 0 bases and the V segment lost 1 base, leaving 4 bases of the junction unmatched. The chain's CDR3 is CSARVLAEYQETQYF. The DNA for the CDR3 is TGCAGTGCTAGAGTACTAGCGGAGTACCAAGAGACCCAGTACTTC.

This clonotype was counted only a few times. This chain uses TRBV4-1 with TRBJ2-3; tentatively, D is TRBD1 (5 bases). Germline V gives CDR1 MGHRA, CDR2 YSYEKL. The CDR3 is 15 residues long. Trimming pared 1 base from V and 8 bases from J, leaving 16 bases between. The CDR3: CASSQVGRDEATQYF. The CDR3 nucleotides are TGCGCCAGCAGCCAAGTAGGCAGGGATGAGGCTACGCAGTATTTT.

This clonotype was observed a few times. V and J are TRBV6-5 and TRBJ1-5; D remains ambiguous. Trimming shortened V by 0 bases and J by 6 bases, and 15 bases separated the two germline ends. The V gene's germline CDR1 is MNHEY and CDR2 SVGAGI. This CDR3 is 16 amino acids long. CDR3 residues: CASSYSKDLVAQPQHF. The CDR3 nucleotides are TGTGCCAGCAGTTACTCGAAGGATCTGGTGGCTCAGCCCCAGCATTTT.

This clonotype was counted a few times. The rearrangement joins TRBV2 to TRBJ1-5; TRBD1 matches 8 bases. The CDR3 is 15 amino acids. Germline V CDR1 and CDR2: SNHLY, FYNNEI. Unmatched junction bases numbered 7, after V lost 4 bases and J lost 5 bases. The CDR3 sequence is CASSVDARGHQPQHF. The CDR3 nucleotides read TGTGCCAGCAGTGTCGACGCCAGGGGGCATCAGCCCCAGCATTTT.

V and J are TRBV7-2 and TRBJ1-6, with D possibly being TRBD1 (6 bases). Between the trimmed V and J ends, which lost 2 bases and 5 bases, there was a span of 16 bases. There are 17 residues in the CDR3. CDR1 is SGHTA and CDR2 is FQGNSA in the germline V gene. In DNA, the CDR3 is TGTGCCAGCAGCTTAAGGGCCCAGGGGCCCAATAATTCACCCCTCCACTTT. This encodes CASSLRAQGPNNSPLHF.

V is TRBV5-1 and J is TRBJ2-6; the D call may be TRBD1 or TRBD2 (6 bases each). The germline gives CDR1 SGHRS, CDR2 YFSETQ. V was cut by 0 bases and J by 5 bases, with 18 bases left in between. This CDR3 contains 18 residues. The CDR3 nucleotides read TGCGCCAGCAGCTTGGAAGGCTTCGGGGGCCGTCGGGCCAACGTCCTGACTTTC. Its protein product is CASSLEGFGGRRANVLTF.

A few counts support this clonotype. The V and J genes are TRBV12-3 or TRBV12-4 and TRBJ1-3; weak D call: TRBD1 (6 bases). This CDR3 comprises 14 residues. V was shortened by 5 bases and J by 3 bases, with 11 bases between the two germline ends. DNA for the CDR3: TGTGCCAGCAGTAAACAGGGCGGTGGAAACACCATATATTTT. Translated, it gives CASSKQGGGNTIYF.

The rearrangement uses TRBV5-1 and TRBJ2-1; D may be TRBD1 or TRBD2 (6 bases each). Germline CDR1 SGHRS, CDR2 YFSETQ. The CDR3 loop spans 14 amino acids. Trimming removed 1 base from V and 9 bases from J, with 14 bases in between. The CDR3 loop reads CASSLFGEGGEQFF. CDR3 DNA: TGCGCCAGCAGCTTGTTCGGAGAGGGGGGTGAGCAGTTCTTC.

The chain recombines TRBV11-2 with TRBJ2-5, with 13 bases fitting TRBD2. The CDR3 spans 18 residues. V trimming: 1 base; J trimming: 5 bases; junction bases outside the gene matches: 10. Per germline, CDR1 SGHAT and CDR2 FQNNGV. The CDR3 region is CASSLGLAGGHLAETQYF. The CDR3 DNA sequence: TGTGCCAGCAGCTTAGGACTAGCGGGGGGCCACCTGGCGGAGACCCAGTACTTC.

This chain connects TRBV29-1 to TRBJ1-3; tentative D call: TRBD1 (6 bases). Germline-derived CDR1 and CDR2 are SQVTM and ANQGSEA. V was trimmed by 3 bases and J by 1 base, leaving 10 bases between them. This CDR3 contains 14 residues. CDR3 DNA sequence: TGCAGCGTTGATGGGGGCAAATCTGGAAACACCATATATTTT. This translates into CSVDGGKSGNTIYF.

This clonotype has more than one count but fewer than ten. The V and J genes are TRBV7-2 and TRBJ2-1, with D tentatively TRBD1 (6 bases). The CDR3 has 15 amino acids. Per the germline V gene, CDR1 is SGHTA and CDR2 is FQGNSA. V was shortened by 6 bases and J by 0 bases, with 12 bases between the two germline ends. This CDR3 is CASRSGTSSYNEQFF. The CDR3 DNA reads TGTGCCAGCAGGTCCGGGACAAGCTCCTACAATGAGCAGTTCTTC. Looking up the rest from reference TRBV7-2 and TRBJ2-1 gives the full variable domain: GAGVSQSPSNKVTEKGKDVELRCDPISGHTALYWYRQSLGQGLEFLIYFQGNSAPDKSGLPSDRFSAERTGGSVSTLTIQRTQQEDSAVYLCASRSGTSSYNEQFFGPGTRLTVL.

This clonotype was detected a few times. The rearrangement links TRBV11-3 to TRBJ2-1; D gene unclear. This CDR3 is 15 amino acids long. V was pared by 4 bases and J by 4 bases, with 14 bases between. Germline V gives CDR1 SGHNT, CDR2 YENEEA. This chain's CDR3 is CASSSGMDGYNEQFF. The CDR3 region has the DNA TGTGCCAGCAGCTCAGGAATGGACGGATACAATGAGCAGTTCTTC.

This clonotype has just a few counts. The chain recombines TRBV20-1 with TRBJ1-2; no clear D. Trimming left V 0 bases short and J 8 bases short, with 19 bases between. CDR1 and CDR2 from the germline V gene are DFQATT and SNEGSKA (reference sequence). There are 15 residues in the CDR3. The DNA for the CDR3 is TGCAGTGCTAGAGATCGAGGAAGGGCCGCGCGGGGCTACACCTTC. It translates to CSARDRGRAARGYTF.

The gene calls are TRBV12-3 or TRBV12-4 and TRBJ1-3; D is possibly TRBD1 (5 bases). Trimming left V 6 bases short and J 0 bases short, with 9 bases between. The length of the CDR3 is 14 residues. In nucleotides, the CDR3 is TGTGCCAGCAGCAACAGGAACTCTGGAAACACCATATATTTT. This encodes CASSNRNSGNTIYF.

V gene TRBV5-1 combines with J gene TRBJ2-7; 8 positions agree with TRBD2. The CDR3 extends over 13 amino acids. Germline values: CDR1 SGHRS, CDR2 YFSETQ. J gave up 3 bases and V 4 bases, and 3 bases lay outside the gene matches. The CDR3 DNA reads TGCGCCAGCAGCCAGGCGGGGGGCTACGAGCAGTACTTC. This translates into CASSQAGGYEQYF.

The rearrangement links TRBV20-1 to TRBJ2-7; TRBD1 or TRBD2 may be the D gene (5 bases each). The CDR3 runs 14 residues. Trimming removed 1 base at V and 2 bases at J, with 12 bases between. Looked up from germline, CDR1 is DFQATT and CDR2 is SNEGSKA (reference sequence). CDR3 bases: TGCAGTGCTAGAGGGAAGGGGACCCCCTACGAGCAGTACTTC. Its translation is CSARGKGTPYEQYF.

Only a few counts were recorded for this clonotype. Written as DNA, the CDR3 is TGTGCCAGCGCCAGGGGACAGGGCGCAGATACGCAGTATTTT. Encoded protein: CASARGQGADTQYF. This chain connects TRBV7-6 to TRBJ2-3, with 9 bases lining up with TRBD1. Trimming cost V 8 bases and J 4 bases; bases outside gene matches: 7. Germline CDR1 is SGHVS and CDR2 is FNYEAQ. The CDR3 loop spans 14 amino acids.

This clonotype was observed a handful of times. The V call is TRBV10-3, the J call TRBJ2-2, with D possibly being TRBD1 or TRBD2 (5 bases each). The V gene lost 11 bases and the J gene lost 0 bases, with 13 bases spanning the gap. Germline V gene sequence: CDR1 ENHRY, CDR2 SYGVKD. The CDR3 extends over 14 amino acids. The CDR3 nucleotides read TGTGCCGTAAACCGGGACGCGAACACCGGGGAGCTGTTTTTT. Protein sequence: CAVNRDANTGELFF.

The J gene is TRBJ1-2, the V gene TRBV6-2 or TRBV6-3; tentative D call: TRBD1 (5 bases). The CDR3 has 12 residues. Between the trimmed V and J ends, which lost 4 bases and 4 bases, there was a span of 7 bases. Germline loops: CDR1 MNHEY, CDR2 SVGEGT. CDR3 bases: TGTGCCAGCAGTTCCAGGGCCTATGGCTACACCTTC. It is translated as CASSSRAYGYTF.